The 24 T cell receptor beta chains reported below all come from one sample, sequenced in a study of shared clonotypes between healthy human individuals. Produced via immunoSEQ multiplex PCR; TCRdb's table is partial and in-frame only. Of roughly 2 million clones in the sample, 85% to 95% are singletons; the top ten hold under 0.15%. Sequenced material: naive CD4+ T cells sorted from blood. The subset was: CD45RA+ positively selected. The receptor source for this set is a man younger than 35 in good health.

The chain combines TRBV18 with TRBJ2-2; 8 bases are a match to TRBD1. V was pared by 3 bases and J by 1 base, with 7 bases of the junction left unmatched. CDR1 is KGHSH, CDR2 LQKENI, per germline. CDR3 size: 17 residues. In DNA, the CDR3 is TGTGCCAGCTCACCTTCGACAGGGGACGGGAACACCGGGGAGCTGTTTTTT. This sequence encodes CASSPSTGDGNTGELFF.

With regard to this clone: Other DNA sequences in this sample translate to the same CDR3. The chain has TRBV30 and TRBJ1-2; 8 bases line up with TRBD1. The length of the CDR3 is 11 residues. Germline-derived CDR1 and CDR2 are GTSNPN and SVGIG (reference sequence). The V and J ends lost 3 bases and 8 bases, in that order; junction bases with no gene match: 2. CDR3 amino acids: CAWSTGGGYTF. CDR3 in DNA: TGTGCCTGGAGCACAGGGGGGGGCTACACCTTC.

V and J are TRBV10-3 and TRBJ1-2; no clear D gene. Between the trimmed V and J ends, which lost 0 bases and 4 bases, there was a span of 9 bases. The germline gives CDR1 ENHRY, CDR2 SYGVKD. The CDR3 has 14 residues. CDR3 residues: CAISESGLRYGYTF. Here the CDR3 DNA reads TGTGCCATCAGTGAGTCCGGCCTTCGCTATGGCTACACCTTC.

In its sample, this clone was seen once. The chain joins TRBV9 to TRBJ2-3; 11 bases fit TRBD1. The CDR3 extends over 18 amino acids. Per the germline V gene, CDR1 is SGDLS and CDR2 is YYNGEE. After removal of 5 bases from V and 2 bases from J, the junction contained 13 bases not matched to a gene. The CDR3 is CASSDWTGGAVLTDTQYF. In DNA form, the CDR3 reads TGTGCCAGCAGTGACTGGACAGGGGGCGCCGTACTCACAGATACGCAGTATTTT.

The rearrangement joins TRBV5-4 to TRBJ2-1, with 7 bases identical to TRBD1. V lost 5 bases, J lost 3 bases, and 8 bases stayed unmatched. In germline, CDR1 is SGHNT, CDR2 YYREEE (reference sequence). There are 15 residues in the CDR3. DNA for the CDR3: TGTGCCAGCAGTTCGGGACAGAGCAACTACAATGAGCAGTTCTTC. Residues: CASSSGQSNYNEQFF.

This rearrangement joins TRBV20-1 to TRBJ1-1, with no clear D. The germline V gene encodes CDR1 DFQATT and CDR2 SNEGSKA (reference sequence). CDR3 size: 11 residues. V was pared by 7 bases and J by 1 base, with 7 bases between. CDR3 amino acids: CSGRTNTEAFF. The CDR3 DNA is TGCAGTGGGAGAACGAACACTGAAGCTTTCTTT.

The chain uses TRBV7-4 and TRBJ2-5, with D perhaps TRBD2 (6 bases). The J call is in doubt because the DNA end fits TRBJ2-7 better. The V gene's germline CDR1 is SGHVT and CDR2 SQSDAQ. The CDR3 spans 15 residues. CDR3 bases: TGTGCCAGCAGCTTAAAGGGACTGACGCCCTACGAGCAGTACTTC. Encoded protein: CASSLKGLTPYEQYF.

The chain uses TRBV4-3 and TRBJ2-7, with D possibly matching TRBD1 (6 bases). Germline CDR1 LGHNA, CDR2 YSLEER. CDR3 length: 12 residues. The germline V and J ends were trimmed by 8 bases and 4 bases, with 12 bases remaining between them. CDR3 DNA sequence: TGCGCCAGCGGTCAGAGGGGGTACGAGCAGTACTTC. Its translation is CASGQRGYEQYF.

As concerns this clone: Other DNA sequences in this specimen translate into the identical CDR3. This sequence joins TRBV19 and TRBJ1-2; D is ambiguous. Germline values: CDR1 LNHDA, CDR2 SQIVND (reference sequence). This CDR3 is 11 amino acids long. V was cut by 5 bases and J by 4 bases, with 5 bases left in between. As DNA, the CDR3 is TGTGCCAGTAGTTCGGGCTATGGCTACACCTTC. It codes for CASSSGYGYTF.

The gene calls are TRBV7-2 and TRBJ2-7; 7 nucleotides agree with TRBD2. Per germline, CDR1 SGHTA and CDR2 FQGNSA. The CDR3 is 14 amino acids. V shed 5 bases and J 0 bases; nucleotides not matched to a gene: 4. The CDR3 coding sequence is TGTGCCAGCAGCCGCCCTAGCGGCTCCTACGAGCAGTACTTC. Its protein is CASSRPSGSYEQYF.

The J gene is TRBJ2-5, the V gene TRBV6-6; D gene unclear. This CDR3 has 13 amino acids. Trimming pared 6 bases from V and 0 bases from J, leaving 8 bases between. Germline V lookup: CDR1 MNHNY, CDR2 SVGAGI (reference sequence). CDR3 nucleotides: TGTGCCAGCAGGGTCTTGTACCAAGAGACCCAGTACTTC. Protein: CASRVLYQETQYF.

V and J are TRBV5-6 and TRBJ2-7; tentative D call: TRBD1 (6 bases). CDR1 SGHDT and CDR2 YYEEEE come from the germline V gene. Trimming took off 3 bases at V and 2 bases at J, with 18 bases between the two ends. CDR3 length: 16 amino acids. The CDR3 DNA reads as TGTGCCAGCAGCTCATTCCGGACAGTTATAACCTACGAGCAGTACTTC. Encoded protein: CASSSFRTVITYEQYF.

The chain uses TRBV27 and TRBJ2-5; maybe TRBD1 (5 bases). V lost 5 bases, J lost 4 bases, and 14 bases lay in between. This CDR3 comprises 14 residues. Germline assignment: CDR1 MNHEY and CDR2 SMNVEV (reference sequence). The CDR3 DNA is TGTGCCAGCAGTCCCCTGACAGTGGTAGAGACCCAGTACTTC. Protein sequence: CASSPLTVVETQYF.

This chain links TRBV10-3 with TRBJ1-1; D unresolved. In germline, CDR1 is ENHRY, CDR2 SYGVKD. This CDR3 is 13 amino acids long. V was clipped by 7 bases and J by 1 base, with 10 bases between them. The CDR3: CAITPQPNTEAFF. In DNA form, the CDR3 reads TGTGCCATCACCCCACAGCCGAACACTGAAGCTTTCTTT.

The sample holds one count of this clone. The chain is built from TRBV29-1 and TRBJ2-7; the match to TRBD1 covers 8 bases. The CDR3 spans 13 residues. Losses at the gene ends were 2 bases for V and 5 bases for J; bases not matched to a gene: 5. The V gene's germline CDR1 is SQVTM and CDR2 ANQGSEA. The CDR3: CSVEKQGEHEQYF. For the CDR3, the DNA is TGCAGCGTTGAAAAACAGGGGGAGCACGAGCAGTACTTC.

The chain links TRBV28 to TRBJ2-4; the D is unclear. This CDR3 is 13 amino acids long. The germline V gene has CDR1 MDHEN and CDR2 SYDVKM. V lost 7 bases to trimming and J lost 0 bases, with 7 bases between them. The CDR3 sequence: CASNYRAKNIQYF. The CDR3 DNA reads TGTGCCAGCAATTACAGAGCCAAAAACATTCAGTACTTC. Looking up the rest from reference TRBV28 and TRBJ2-4 gives the full variable domain: DVKVTQSSRYLVKRTGEKVFLECVQDMDHENMFWYRQDPGLGLRLIYFSYDVKMKEKGDIPEGYSVSREKKERFSLILESASTNQTSMYLCASNYRAKNIQYFGAGTRLSVL.

The chain combines TRBV18 with TRBJ2-7; 9 bases agree with TRBD2. CDR3 length equals 15 residues. The junction had 11 bases not matched to a gene; V was cut back by 6 bases and J by 5 bases. CDR1 is KGHSH, CDR2 LQKENI, per germline. The CDR3 is CASSPVAGASNEQYF. DNA of the CDR3: TGTGCCAGCTCGCCTGTAGCGGGAGCGTCCAACGAGCAGTACTTC. The full variable domain, rest sourced from reference TRBV18 and TRBJ2-7, is NAGVMQNPRHLVRRRGQEARLRCSPMKGHSHVYWYRQLPEEGLKFMVYLQKENIIDESGMPKERFSAEFPKEGPSILRIQQVVRGDSAAYFCASSPVAGASNEQYFGPGTRLTVT.

Comments on this clone: The sample contains more than one DNA sequence encoding this CDR3. This chain links TRBV18 with TRBJ1-1; D is uncertain. The CDR3 runs 13 residues. Trimming removed 3 bases at V and 1 base at J, with 6 bases between. The germline CDR1 and CDR2 sequences are KGHSH and LQKENI. In DNA, the CDR3 is TGTGCCAGCTCACCGGCACAGAACACTGAAGCTTTCTTT. Encoded protein: CASSPAQNTEAFF.

The V call is TRBV9, the J call TRBJ1-6, with 7 bases lining up with TRBD1. The CDR3 length is 16 residues. Per the germline V gene, CDR1 is SGDLS and CDR2 is YYNGEE. J lost 7 bases, V lost 2 bases, and 9 bases had no gene match. CDR3 amino acids: CASSVQTGFSNSPLHF. CDR3 DNA sequence: TGTGCCAGCAGCGTTCAGACAGGGTTTAGCAATTCACCCCTCCACTTT.

This chain joins TRBV7-2 and TRBJ2-7; 9 nucleotides line up with TRBD2. J was trimmed by 5 bases and V by 1 base; bases with no gene match: 6. Germline V gives CDR1 SGHTA, CDR2 FQGNSA. This CDR3 has 15 amino acids. Here the CDR3 DNA reads TGTGCCAGCAGCTTAGAGGCGGGAGGGATCAACGAGCAGTACTTC. Its translation is CASSLEAGGINEQYF.

The chain has TRBV6-5 and TRBJ2-5; TRBD2 matches at 9 bases. The CDR3 has 15 residues. V lost 5 bases and J lost 1; bases outside the gene matches: 5. Germline values: CDR1 MNHEY, CDR2 SVGAGI. CDR3 in amino acids: CASSRLAVVQETQYF. DNA for the CDR3: TGTGCCAGCAGTCGACTAGCGGTGGTCCAAGAGACCCAGTACTTC.

This clone occurred once. The CDR3: CASSPYPRQVAYEQYF. The CDR3 DNA is TGTGCCAGCTCACCATACCCTCGACAGGTTGCCTACGAGCAGTACTTC. The chain uses TRBV18 and TRBJ2-7, with D perhaps matching TRBD1 (6 bases). Trimming took 2 bases from V and 2 from J, leaving 16 bases between them. The CDR3 runs 16 residues. Germline V gene data show CDR1 as KGHSH and CDR2 as LQKENI.

The chain carries TRBV7-3 and TRBJ2-2; tentatively, D is TRBD2 (5 bases). CDR3 length: 15 amino acids. V lost 5 bases and J lost 5, with 15 bases in between. CDR1 is SGHTA, CDR2 FQGTGA, per germline. CDR3 sequence reads: CASSLSRDKTGELFF. The CDR3 DNA sequence: TGTGCCAGCAGCCTCAGCCGGGATAAGACCGGGGAGCTGTTTTTT.

The J gene is TRBJ1-2, the V gene TRBV4-1; 7 nucleotides match TRBD1. V lost 6 bases and J lost 5; bases outside the gene matches: 15. CDR1 and CDR2 (germline): MGHRA, YSYEKL. This CDR3 contains 16 residues. CDR3 in amino acids: CASSPYATGSIYGYTF. The CDR3 nucleotides are TGCGCCAGCAGTCCTTATGCGACAGGGTCAATTTATGGCTACACCTTC.